This T cell receptor beta chain comes out of a study of blood T cell repertoires in COVID-19 (TCRdb year 2020). Background for the entire study: Samples from collaborators originated in the United States, Italy and Spain and spanned both the acute and convalescent phases of COVID-19. The prospective study material was composed of cDNA or gDNA derived from T cells, B-cell-depleted T cells, or PBMCs. Deeply sampled blood TCRbeta repertoires from subjects exposed to, actively infected with, or recovered from COVID-19 were included in the dataset. The repertoires were made available in a free public database intended to serve as a resource for research on the immune response to SARS-CoV-2. The samples were drawn from two sources: the first 160 participants of the ongoing ImmuneRACE study, and 1,000 to 1,500 subjects contributed by 6 global collaborators. The sample metadata nearly always contained a de-identified subject ID, COVID-19 status, age in years and sex. HLA class I and class II types, where available, came from metadata supplied by the sample provider rather than from assay-based typing.

Overall results and qualifications from the work: Clinical and demographic metadata were provided uncurated, with the amount varying by source and participant.

The CDR3 starts with the cysteine, ends with the phenylalanine, and has 14 residues. The retained sequence is limited to the CDR3, 42 bases, with the frame set at the first base. The junction shows trimming of 2 bases on V and 2 bases on J, and the gene matches do not reach 0 bases of it. Based on the germline V gene, the CDR1 and CDR2 sequences are SQVTM and ANQGSEA. About this clone itself: Its cognate antigen has yet to be identified. Within one base of it there is no much larger clone, and no base qualities were kept.

TCRbeta CDR3 regions were amplified from genomic DNA by means of the immunoSEQ Assay, a bias-controlled multiplex PCR. In the source study's methods: The number of nucleated cells in each sample was estimated by amplification of reference gene primers within the assay. To quantify the absolute abundance of each unique TCRbeta CDR3 rearrangement, sequence reads were collapsed and filtered. Productive Simpson clonality was computed per sample as the square root of Simpson's diversity index over productive rearrangements. TCRdb retrieved this table from immuneACCESS and kept in-frame rearrangements only. Not all clones are present; in checked studies, unresolved V genes account for under half, and no reason is known for the remainder. V and J calls and clone size follow that table, whereas D and trimming were derived from the DNA. In all, the sample holds tens of thousands of clones, and 70% to 85% of those were seen once. The ten largest account for approximately 9.3% of the sample.

The collaborating institutions used their own protocols to collect whole blood in K2EDTA tubes. Collaborator samples were shipped for TCRbeta analysis as frozen whole blood, isolated PBMCs, or DNA extracted from either sample type. The rearrangement joined TRBV29-1 to TRBJ2-1, and TRBD2 matches 10 of the central bases. The TCR sequence derives from a woman aged 50 to 60 with acute or convalescent COVID-19. Material for sequencing was peripheral blood. CDR3 loop: CSVESGRAYNEQFF. The bases are TGCAGCGTTGAAAGCGGGAGGGCCTACAATGAGCAGTTCTTC.